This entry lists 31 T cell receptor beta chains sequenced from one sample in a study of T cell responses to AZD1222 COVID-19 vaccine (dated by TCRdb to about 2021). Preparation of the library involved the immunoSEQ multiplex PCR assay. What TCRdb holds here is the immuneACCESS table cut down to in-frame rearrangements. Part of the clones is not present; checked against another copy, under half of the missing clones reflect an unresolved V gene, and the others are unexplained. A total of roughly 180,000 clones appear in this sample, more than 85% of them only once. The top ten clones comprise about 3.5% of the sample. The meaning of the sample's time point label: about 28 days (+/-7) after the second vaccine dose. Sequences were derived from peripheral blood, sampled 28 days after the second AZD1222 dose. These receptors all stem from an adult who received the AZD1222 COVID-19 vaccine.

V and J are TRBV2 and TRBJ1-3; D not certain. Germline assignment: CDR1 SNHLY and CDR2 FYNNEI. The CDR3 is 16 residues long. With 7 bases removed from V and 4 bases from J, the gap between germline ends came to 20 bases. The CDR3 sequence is CASIPTDAIRGNTIYF. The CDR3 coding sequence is TGTGCCAGCATCCCTACAGACGCTATTAGGGGAAACACCATATATTTT.

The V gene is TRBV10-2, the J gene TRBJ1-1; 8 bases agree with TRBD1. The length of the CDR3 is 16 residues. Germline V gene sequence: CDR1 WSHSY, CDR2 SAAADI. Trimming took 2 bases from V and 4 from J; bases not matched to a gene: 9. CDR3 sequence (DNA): TGCGCCAGCAGTGAGCCTCAGGGGGCGGTAATCACTGAAGCTTTCTTT. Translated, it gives CASSEPQGAVITEAFF.

The CDR3 DNA reads TGTGCCACCGATCCAGGTGAGCAGTTCTTC. This translates into CATDPGEQFF. V and J are TRBV12-3 or TRBV12-4 and TRBJ2-1; unclear D gene. Trimming removed 10 bases at V and 9 bases at J, with 10 bases between. The CDR3 extends over 10 amino acids.

In nucleotides, the CDR3 is TGTGCCAGCAGCCAAGGACTGCACTATGGCTACACCTTC. It translates to CASSQGLHYGYTF. The V gene is TRBV3-1 (or the pseudogene TRBV3-2), the J gene TRBJ1-2; D unclear. CDR1 is LGHDT, CDR2 YNNKEL, per germline (reference sequence). The CDR3 is 13 residues long. Trimming took 1 base from V and 3 from J, leaving 6 bases between them.

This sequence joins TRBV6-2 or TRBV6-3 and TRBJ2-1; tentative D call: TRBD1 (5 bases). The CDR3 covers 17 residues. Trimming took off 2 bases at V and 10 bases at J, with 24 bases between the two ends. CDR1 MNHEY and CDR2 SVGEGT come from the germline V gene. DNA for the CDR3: TGTGCCAGCAGTTACCATTCTCGTAAGGGTAGGCCAGGGGAGCAGTTCTTC. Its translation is CASSYHSRKGRPGEQFF.

CDR3 sequence: CASSRLPDTQYF. The CDR3 nucleotides read TGTGCCAGCAGCCGCTTGCCAGATACGCAGTATTTT. This chain uses TRBV4-2 with TRBJ2-3; D gene ambiguous. Germline V gene sequence: CDR1 LGHNA, CDR2 YNFKEQ. V dropped 4 bases and J dropped 4 bases, with 6 bases sitting between them. The CDR3 is 12 residues long.

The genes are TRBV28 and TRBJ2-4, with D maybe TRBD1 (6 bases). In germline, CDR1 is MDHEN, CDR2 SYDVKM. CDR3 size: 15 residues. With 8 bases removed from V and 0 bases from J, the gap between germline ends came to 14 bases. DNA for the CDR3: TGTGCCAGCGGGCAACAGGGATTAGCCAAAAACATTCAGTACTTC. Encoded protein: CASGQQGLAKNIQYF.

The CDR3: CASSSRTQAFF. CDR3 nucleotide sequence: TGTGCCAGCAGTTCCAGGACGCAGGCTTTCTTT. This chain uses TRBV28 with TRBJ1-1; no reliable D call. The CDR3 sequence is 11 residues long. Germline CDR1 and CDR2: MDHEN and SYDVKM. V was cut by 4 bases and J by 11 bases, with 11 bases left in between.

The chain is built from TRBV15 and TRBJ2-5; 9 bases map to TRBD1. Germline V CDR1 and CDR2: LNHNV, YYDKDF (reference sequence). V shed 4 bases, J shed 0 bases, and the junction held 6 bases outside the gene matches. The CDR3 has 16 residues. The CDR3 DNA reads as TGTGCCACCAGCAAAACCGGGACAGGGTACCAAGAGACCCAGTACTTC. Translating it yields CATSKTGTGYQETQYF.

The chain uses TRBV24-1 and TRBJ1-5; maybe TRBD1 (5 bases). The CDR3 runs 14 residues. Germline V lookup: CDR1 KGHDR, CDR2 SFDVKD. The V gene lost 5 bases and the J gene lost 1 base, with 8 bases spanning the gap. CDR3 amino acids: CATSGQGSNQPQHF. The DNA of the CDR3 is TGTGCCACCAGTGGTCAGGGAAGCAATCAGCCCCAGCATTTT.

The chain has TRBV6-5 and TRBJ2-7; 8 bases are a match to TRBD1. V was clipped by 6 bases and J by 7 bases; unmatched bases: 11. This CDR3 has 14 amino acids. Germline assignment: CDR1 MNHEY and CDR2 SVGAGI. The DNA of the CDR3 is TGTGCCAGCAGCCCCGGGACAGGACAGAGGGAGCAGTACTTC. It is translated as CASSPGTGQREQYF.

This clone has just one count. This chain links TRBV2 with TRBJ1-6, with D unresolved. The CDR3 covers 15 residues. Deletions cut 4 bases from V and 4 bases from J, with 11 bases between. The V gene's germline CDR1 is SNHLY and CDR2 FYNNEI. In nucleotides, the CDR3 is TGTGCCAGCAGTGCCTCGGCGCCGTATAATTCACCCCTCCACTTT. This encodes CASSASAPYNSPLHF.

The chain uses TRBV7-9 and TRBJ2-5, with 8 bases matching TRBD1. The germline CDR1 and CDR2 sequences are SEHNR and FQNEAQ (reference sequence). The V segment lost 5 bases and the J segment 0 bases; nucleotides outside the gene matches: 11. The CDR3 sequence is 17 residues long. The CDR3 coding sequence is TGTGCCAGCAGCCTAATCTGGACAGGGAGAGACCAAGAGACCCAGTACTTC. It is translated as CASSLIWTGRDQETQYF.

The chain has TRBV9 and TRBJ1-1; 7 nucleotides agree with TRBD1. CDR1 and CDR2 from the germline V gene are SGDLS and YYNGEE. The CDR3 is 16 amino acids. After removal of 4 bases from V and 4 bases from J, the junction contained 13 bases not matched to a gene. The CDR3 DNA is TGTGCCAGCAGCCCCACAGGGGCGACCCCGAGCACTGAAGCTTTCTTT. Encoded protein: CASSPTGATPSTEAFF. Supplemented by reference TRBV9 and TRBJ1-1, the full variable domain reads DSGVTQTPKHLITATGQRVTLRCSPRSGDLSVYWYQQSLDQGLQFLIQYYNGEERAKGNILERFSAQQFPDLHSELNLSSLELGDSALYFCASSPTGATPSTEAFFGQGTRLTVV.

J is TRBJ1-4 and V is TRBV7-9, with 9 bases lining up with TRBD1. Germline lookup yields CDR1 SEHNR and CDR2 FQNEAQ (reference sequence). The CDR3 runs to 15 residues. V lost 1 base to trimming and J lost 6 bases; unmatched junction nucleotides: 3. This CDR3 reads CASSLGTGVDEKLFF. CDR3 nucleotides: TGTGCCAGCAGCTTAGGGACAGGGGTAGATGAAAAACTGTTTTTT.

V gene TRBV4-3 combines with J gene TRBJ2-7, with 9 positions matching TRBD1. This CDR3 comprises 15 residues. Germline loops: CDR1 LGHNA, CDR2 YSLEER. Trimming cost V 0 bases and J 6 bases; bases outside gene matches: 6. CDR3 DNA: TGCGCCAGCAGCCAAGAAGGGACAGGGTTCGGCGAGCAGTACTTC. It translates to CASSQEGTGFGEQYF.

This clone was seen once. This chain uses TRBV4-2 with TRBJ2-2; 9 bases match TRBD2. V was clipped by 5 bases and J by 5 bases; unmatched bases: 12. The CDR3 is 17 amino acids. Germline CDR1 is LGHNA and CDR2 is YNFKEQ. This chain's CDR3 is CASSGTRREGQTGELFF. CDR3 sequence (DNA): TGTGCCAGCAGCGGCACCAGGCGGGAGGGCCAAACCGGGGAGCTGTTTTTT.

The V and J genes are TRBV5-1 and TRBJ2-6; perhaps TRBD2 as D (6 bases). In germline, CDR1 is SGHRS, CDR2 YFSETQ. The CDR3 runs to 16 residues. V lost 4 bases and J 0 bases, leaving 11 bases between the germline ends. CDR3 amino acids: CASSIRSGSGANVLTF. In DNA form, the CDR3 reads TGCGCCAGCAGCATTCGTAGCGGCTCTGGGGCCAACGTCCTGACTTTC.

In DNA form, the CDR3 reads TGTGCCAGCAGCCCGTCCCCCAGGGGGCGGTTAAACACCATATATTTT. Translating it yields CASSPSPRGRLNTIYF. The genes are TRBV7-6 and TRBJ1-3; 8 bases are shared with TRBD1. The V gene's germline CDR1 is SGHVS and CDR2 FNYEAQ. This CDR3 spans 16 amino acids. J was trimmed by 6 bases and V by 5 bases; bases with no gene match: 12.

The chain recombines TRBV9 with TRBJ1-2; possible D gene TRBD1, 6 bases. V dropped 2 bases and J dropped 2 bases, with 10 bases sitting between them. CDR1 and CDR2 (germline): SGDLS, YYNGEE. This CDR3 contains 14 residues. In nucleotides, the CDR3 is TGTGCCAGCAGCGTGAGAGGGGGAAACTATGGCTACACCTTC. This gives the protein CASSVRGGNYGYTF.

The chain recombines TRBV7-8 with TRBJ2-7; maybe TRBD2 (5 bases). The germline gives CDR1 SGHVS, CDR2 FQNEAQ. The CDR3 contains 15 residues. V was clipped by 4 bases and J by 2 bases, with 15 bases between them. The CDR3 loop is CASSSLGRGTYEQYF. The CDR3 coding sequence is TGTGCCAGCAGCTCCCTAGGCAGAGGGACCTACGAGCAGTACTTC.

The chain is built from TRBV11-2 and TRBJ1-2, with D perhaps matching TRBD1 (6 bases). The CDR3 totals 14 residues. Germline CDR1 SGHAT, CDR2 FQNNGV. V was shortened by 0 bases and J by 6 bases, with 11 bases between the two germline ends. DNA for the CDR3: TGTGCCAGCAGCTTAGATTCAGGGGACCATGGCTACACCTTC. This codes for CASSLDSGDHGYTF.

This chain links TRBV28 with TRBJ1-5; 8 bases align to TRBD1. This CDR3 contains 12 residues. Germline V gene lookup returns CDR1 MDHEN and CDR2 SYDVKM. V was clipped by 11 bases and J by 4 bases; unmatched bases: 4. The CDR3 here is CAVQGDNQPQHF. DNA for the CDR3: TGTGCCGTACAGGGGGATAATCAGCCCCAGCATTTT. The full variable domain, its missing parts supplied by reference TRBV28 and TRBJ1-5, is DVKVTQSSRYLVKRTGEKVFLECVQDMDHENMFWYRQDPGLGLRLIYFSYDVKMKEKGDIPEGYSVSREKKERFSLILESASTNQTSMYLCAVQGDNQPQHFGDGTRLSIL.

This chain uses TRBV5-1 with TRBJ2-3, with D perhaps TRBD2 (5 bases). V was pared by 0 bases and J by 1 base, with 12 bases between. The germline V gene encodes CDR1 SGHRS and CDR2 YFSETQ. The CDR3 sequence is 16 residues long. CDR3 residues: CASSLAADWGTDTQYF. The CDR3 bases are TGCGCCAGCAGCTTGGCAGCGGACTGGGGCACAGATACGCAGTATTTT.

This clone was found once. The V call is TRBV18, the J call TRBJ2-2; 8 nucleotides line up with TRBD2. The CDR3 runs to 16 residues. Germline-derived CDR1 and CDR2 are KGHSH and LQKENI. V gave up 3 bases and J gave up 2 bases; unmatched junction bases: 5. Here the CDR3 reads CASSPLSGINTGELFF. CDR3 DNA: TGTGCCAGCTCACCCCTTAGCGGGATTAACACCGGGGAGCTGTTTTTT. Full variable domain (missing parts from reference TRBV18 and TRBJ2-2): NAGVMQNPRHLVRRRGQEARLRCSPMKGHSHVYWYRQLPEEGLKFMVYLQKENIIDESGMPKERFSAEFPKEGPSILRIQQVVRGDSAAYFCASSPLSGINTGELFFGEGSRLTVL.

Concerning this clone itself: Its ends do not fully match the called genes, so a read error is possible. The DNA for the CDR3 is TGTGCCAGCAGAGAAGGCGGGAGCTACAATGAGCAGTTCTTC. Amino acids: CASREGGSYNEQFF. The chain is built from TRBV6-1 and TRBJ2-1, with 7 positions matching TRBD2. This CDR3 contains 14 residues. In germline, CDR1 is MNHNS, CDR2 SASEGT.

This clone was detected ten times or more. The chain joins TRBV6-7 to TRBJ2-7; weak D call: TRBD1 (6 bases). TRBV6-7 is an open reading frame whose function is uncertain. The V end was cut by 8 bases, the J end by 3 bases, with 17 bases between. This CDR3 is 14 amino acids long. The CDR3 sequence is CASPPSQGLYEQYF. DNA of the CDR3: TGTGCCAGCCCTCCTTCGCAGGGGCTCTACGAGCAGTACTTC.

Here the CDR3 reads CASSLQGVGGYTF. CDR3 DNA sequence: TGTGCCAGCAGCCTACAGGGGGTAGGGGGCTACACCTTC. The chain couples TRBV9 to TRBJ1-2; 8 bases align to TRBD1. CDR1 is SGDLS, CDR2 YYNGEE, per germline. The CDR3 totals 13 residues. With 4 bases clipped from V and 8 bases from J, the junction kept 7 bases outside the gene matches.

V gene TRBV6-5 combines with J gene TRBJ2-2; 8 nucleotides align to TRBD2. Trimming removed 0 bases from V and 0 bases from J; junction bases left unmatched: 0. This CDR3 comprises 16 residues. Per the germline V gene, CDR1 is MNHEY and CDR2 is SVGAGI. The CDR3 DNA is TGTGCCAGCAGTTACTCTAGCGGGACGAACACCGGGGAGCTGTTTTTT. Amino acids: CASSYSSGTNTGELFF.

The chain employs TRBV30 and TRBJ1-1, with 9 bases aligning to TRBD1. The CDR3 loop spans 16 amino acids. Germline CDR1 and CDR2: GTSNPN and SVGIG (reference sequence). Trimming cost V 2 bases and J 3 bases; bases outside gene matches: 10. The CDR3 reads CAWSRYRGLSDTEAFF. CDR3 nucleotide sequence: TGTGCCTGGAGTAGGTACAGGGGGCTGTCCGACACTGAAGCTTTCTTT.

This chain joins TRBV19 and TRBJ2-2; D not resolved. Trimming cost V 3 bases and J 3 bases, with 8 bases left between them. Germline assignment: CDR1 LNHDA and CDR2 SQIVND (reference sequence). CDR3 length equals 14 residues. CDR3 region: CASSIGSYTGELFF. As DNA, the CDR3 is TGTGCCAGTAGTATTGGCAGTTACACCGGGGAGCTGTTTTTT.